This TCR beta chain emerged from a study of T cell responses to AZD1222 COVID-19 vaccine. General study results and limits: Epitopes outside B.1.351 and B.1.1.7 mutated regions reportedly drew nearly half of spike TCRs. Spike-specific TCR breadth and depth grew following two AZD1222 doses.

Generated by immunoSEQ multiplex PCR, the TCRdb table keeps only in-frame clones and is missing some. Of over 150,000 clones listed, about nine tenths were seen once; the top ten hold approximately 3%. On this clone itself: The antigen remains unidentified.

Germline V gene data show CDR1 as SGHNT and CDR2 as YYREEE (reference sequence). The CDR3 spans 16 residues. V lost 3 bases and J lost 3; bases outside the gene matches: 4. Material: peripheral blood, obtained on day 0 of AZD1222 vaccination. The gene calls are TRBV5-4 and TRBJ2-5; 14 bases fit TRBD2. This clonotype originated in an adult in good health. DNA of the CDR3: TGTGCCAGCAGCTCGGGACTAGCGGGGGATAAAGAGACCCAGTACTTC. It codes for CASSSGLAGDKETQYF.